This T cell receptor beta chain comes out of a study of identical twins. Germline CDR1 and CDR2: LGHNA and YNFKEQ. V dropped 2 bases and J dropped 5; count of bases not matched to a gene: 5. The CDR3 has 15 amino acids. TCRdb re-called the 5' RACE reads through MiXCR, storing one row per CDR3 protein. The sample has 450,000 or so distinct CDR3 sequences; 13% to 15% are singletons. Remarks on this clonotype: The antigen remains unidentified.

Points from the study as a whole: Out-of-frame beta chain sequences displayed weaker excess sharing between twins. Insertions ran lower in abundant cord blood beta clonotypes, though not in memory repertoires. Analyses of zero insertions could, in part, be confounded by invariant MAIT and iNKT cells.

This sample also belongs to another study, concerning yellow fever vaccine responses in identical twins.

Sequencing input: CD4+ T cells sorted from blood. The TCR was taken from a young woman in good health. The rearrangement joins TRBV4-2 to TRBJ2-2, with TRBD2 matching over 7 bases. The CDR3: CASSQRGVRTGELFF. CDR3 DNA: TGTGCCAGCAGCCAACGGGGGGTAAGGACCGGGGAGCTGTTTTTT.